Here is one TCR beta chain with its context. CDR3 length: 16 amino acids. Trimming cost V 5 bases and J 2 bases, with 17 bases left between them. Germline V CDR1 and CDR2: SEHNR, FQNEAQ (reference sequence). Reverse transcription used about 0.45 to 1 ug RNA and random hexamers. immunoSEQ multiplex PCR amplified TCR beta CDR3 across 54 Vbeta, 13 Jbeta. TCRdb redid the calling of the immunoSEQ multiplex PCR reads with MiXCR, one entry per CDR3 protein. The table lists approximately 190,000 distinct CDR3 sequences, approximately 94% of them singletons. This entry is derived from a study of CD8 T cells in Susac syndrome. Sequencing of TCR beta, carried out with a high-throughput approach, was applied to CD8+ and CD4+ T cells from the blood. Patients with Susac syndrome met diagnostic criteria defined recently for definite or probable disease. In contrast to the negatively isolated CD8+ and CD4+ T cells, TEMRA cells were FACS-enriched.

The rearrangement joins TRBV7-9 to TRBJ2-3, with TRBD2 as a possible D gene (5 bases). The sequenced material came from CD4+ T cells from PBMCs. The clonotype originates from a human donor with Susac syndrome. CDR3 DNA sequence: TGTGCCAGCAGCATCTCCCGGGATGTGAACACAGATACGCAGTATTTT. Amino acid sequence: CASSISRDVNTDTQYF.